These 23 T cell receptor beta chains share one sample of origin, sequenced in a study of blood T cell repertoires in COVID-19. The assay was immunoSEQ multiplex PCR, and TCRdb's table has in-frame clones only and misses some. The profile covers 200,000 to 300,000 clones, with roughly 84% appearing a single time and 4.2% taken by the ten largest. Sequencing was carried out using peripheral blood. The receptor source for this set is a man between 60 and 75 years old with acute or convalescent COVID-19.

V gene TRBV12-3 or TRBV12-4 combines with J gene TRBJ1-2; D unclear. Trimming pared 5 bases from V and 0 bases from J, leaving 7 bases between. The CDR3 extends over 13 amino acids. The CDR3 here is CASSRTSNYGYTF. CDR3 in DNA: TGTGCCAGCAGTCGGACTTCTAACTATGGCTACACCTTC.

The chain employs TRBV6-5 and TRBJ1-1; no reliable D call. Germline loops: CDR1 MNHEY, CDR2 SVGAGI. V gave up 0 bases and J gave up 1 base, with 9 bases separating them. The CDR3 is 15 amino acids. The CDR3 DNA sequence: TGTGCCAGCAGTTACTCTGTGCTAGCGAACACTGAAGCTTTCTTT. Protein: CASSYSVLANTEAFF.

This chain connects TRBV5-1 to TRBJ1-1, with 12 bases identical to TRBD1. The trim removed 3 bases at V and 1 base at J, leaving 4 bases unmatched. Germline lookup yields CDR1 SGHRS and CDR2 YFSETQ. This CDR3 has 16 amino acids. The CDR3 nucleotides are TGCGCCAGCAGCTCCCGGGACAGGGGGCCGAACACTGAAGCTTTCTTT. Encoded protein: CASSSRDRGPNTEAFF.

This clone showed up just a few times. The chain uses TRBV12-3 or TRBV12-4 and TRBJ1-3; no clear D. This CDR3 comprises 12 residues. Trimming removed 3 bases at V and 4 bases at J, with 4 bases between. In DNA, the CDR3 is TGTGCCAGCAGTTTTTCGGGAAACACCATATATTTT. Protein product: CASSFSGNTIYF.

The chain employs TRBV7-2 and TRBJ2-7, with 11 bases that match TRBD2. The germline gives CDR1 SGHTA, CDR2 FQGNSA. After removal of 1 base from V and 7 bases from J, the junction contained 15 bases not matched to a gene. The CDR3 covers 18 residues. The DNA for the CDR3 is TGTGCCAGCAGCTTAGGGGGATTAGCGGGAGGGCCGAGAGGGGAGCAGTACTTC. As protein: CASSLGGLAGGPRGEQYF.

The chain joins TRBV11-2 to TRBJ2-5; D may be TRBD2 (6 bases). V lost 2 bases and J 1 base, leaving 11 bases between the germline ends. Germline V CDR1 and CDR2: SGHAT, FQNNGV. This CDR3 is built from 15 residues. CDR3 loop: CASSLTGVFQETQYF. CDR3 sequence (DNA): TGTGCCAGCAGCTTAACGGGGGTCTTCCAAGAGACCCAGTACTTC.

This clone was seen just once. The chain combines TRBV18 with TRBJ2-7, with D hard to call. This CDR3 spans 14 amino acids. Germline lookup yields CDR1 KGHSH and CDR2 LQKENI. V was pared by 2 bases and J by 4 bases, with 12 bases between. The CDR3 DNA reads as TGTGCCAGCTCACCAGGGCAGACACAATACGAGCAGTACTTC. It codes for CASSPGQTQYEQYF. Based on the CDR3 plus reference TRBV18 and TRBJ2-7, the full variable domain is NAGVMQNPRHLVRRRGQEARLRCSPMKGHSHVYWYRQLPEEGLKFMVYLQKENIIDESGMPKERFSAEFPKEGPSILRIQQVVRGDSAAYFCASSPGQTQYEQYFGPGTRLTVT.

The chain combines TRBV19 with TRBJ2-5, with 7 positions matching TRBD2. The V and J ends lost 7 bases and 3 bases, in that order; junction bases with no gene match: 8. Germline lookup yields CDR1 LNHDA and CDR2 SQIVND (reference sequence). The CDR3 loop spans 14 amino acids. In DNA, the CDR3 is TGTGCCAGTAATTCCGGGACTACCGAAGAGACCCAGTACTTC. Translating gives CASNSGTTEETQYF.

The rearrangement uses TRBV11-2 and TRBJ1-1; 7 bases agree with TRBD1. V shed 1 base and J 9 bases; nucleotides not matched to a gene: 8. Germline CDR1 reads SGHAT; CDR2 reads FQNNGV. There are 14 residues in the CDR3. The CDR3, as DNA: TGTGCCAGCAGCTTAGGTGGTTTAAGGGGGCAAGCTTTCTTT. This translates into CASSLGGLRGQAFF.

The chain joins TRBV9 to TRBJ1-6; D ambiguous. Looked up from germline, CDR1 is SGDLS and CDR2 is YYNGEE. The CDR3 is 15 residues long. V dropped 0 bases and J dropped 8 bases, with 12 bases sitting between them. The CDR3 DNA follows: TGTGCCAGCAGCGTAGAGCTAGGGAGCGATTCACCCCTCCACTTT. Amino acids: CASSVELGSDSPLHF.

This clone has a single count. The chain uses TRBV18 and TRBJ1-2, with D possibly matching TRBD1 (6 bases). Germline V gene lookup returns CDR1 KGHSH and CDR2 LQKENI. CDR3 length: 13 amino acids. V dropped 4 bases and J dropped 6 bases, with 12 bases sitting between them. The CDR3: CASSLNRDNGYTF. CDR3 sequence (DNA): TGTGCCAGCTCACTAAACAGGGATAATGGCTACACCTTC.

This chain links TRBV11-3 with TRBJ2-2; the match to TRBD1 covers 8 bases. The V gene's germline CDR1 is SGHNT and CDR2 YENEEA. This CDR3 is 17 amino acids long. The trim removed 5 bases at V and 2 bases at J, leaving 10 bases unmatched. The CDR3 sequence: CASSPRGRTTNTGELFF. The CDR3, as DNA: TGTGCCAGCAGCCCCAGGGGGCGGACTACCAACACCGGGGAGCTGTTTTTT.

V gene TRBV27 combines with J gene TRBJ1-5; D gene uncertain. Trimming stripped 8 bases from V and 6 bases from J, with 14 bases between. The germline V gene has CDR1 MNHEY and CDR2 SMNVEV (reference sequence). The CDR3 loop spans 13 amino acids. This CDR3 is CASCVMEGQPQHF. The CDR3 nucleotides read TGTGCCAGCTGTGTTATGGAGGGTCAGCCCCAGCATTTT.

This chain links TRBV5-1 with TRBJ2-1; maybe TRBD1 (6 bases). Trimming stripped 1 base from V and 2 bases from J, with 7 bases between. Per germline, CDR1 SGHRS and CDR2 YFSETQ. The CDR3 runs 14 residues. The CDR3 nucleotides are TGCGCCAGCAGCTTGACAGGGACCTACAATGAGCAGTTCTTC. It encodes CASSLTGTYNEQFF. The full variable domain, completed using reference TRBV5-1 and TRBJ2-1, is KAGVTQTPRYLIKTRGQQVTLSCSPISGHRSVSWYQQTPGQGLQFLFEYFSETQRNKGNFPGRFSGRQFSNSRSEMNVSTLELGDSALYLCASSLTGTYNEQFFGPGTRLTVL.

V is TRBV25-1 and J is TRBJ2-1; 8 bases fit TRBD1. The CDR3 covers 15 residues. Germline-derived CDR1 and CDR2 are MGHDK and SYGVNS. The trim removed 1 base at V and 3 bases at J, leaving 2 bases unmatched. CDR3 DNA: TGTGCCAGCAGTGAATTCGGGACAGGCTACAATGAGCAGTTCTTC. Translation gives CASSEFGTGYNEQFF. The whole variable domain, filled in from reference TRBV25-1 and TRBJ2-1, reads EADIYQTPRYLVIGTGKKITLECSQTMGHDKMYWYQQDPGMELHLIHYSYGVNSTEKGDLSSESTVSRIRTEHFPLTLESARPSHTSQYLCASSEFGTGYNEQFFGPGTRLTVL.

CDR3: CASSAGQLPNIQYF. In DNA form, the CDR3 reads TGTGCCAGCAGCGCTGGACAGTTACCAAACATTCAGTACTTC. The rearrangement links TRBV9 to TRBJ2-4, with D tentatively TRBD1 (6 bases). The V end was cut by 3 bases, the J end by 6 bases, with 13 bases between. This CDR3 is 14 amino acids long. The germline CDR1 and CDR2 sequences are SGDLS and YYNGEE.

CDR3 in DNA: TGTGCCAGCAGCGCCGAAGCGGGAGGGTGGTACAATGAGCAGTTCTTC. Its translation: CASSAEAGGWYNEQFF. The rearrangement joins TRBV9 to TRBJ2-1; 10 bases align to TRBD2. The CDR3 has 16 residues. Germline V gives CDR1 SGDLS, CDR2 YYNGEE. Trimming cost V 3 bases and J 4 bases; bases outside gene matches: 7.

This chain uses TRBV4-3 with TRBJ2-5; possible D gene TRBD1, 5 bases. Trimming removed 0 bases from V and 5 bases from J, with 7 bases in between. The length of the CDR3 is 13 residues. Per germline, CDR1 LGHNA and CDR2 YSLEER. The CDR3 loop is CASSQDRAETQYF. The CDR3 nucleotides are TGCGCCAGCAGCCAAGACAGGGCGGAGACCCAGTACTTC.

The V call is TRBV28, the J call TRBJ1-2, with 7 bases aligning to TRBD1. V lost 6 bases, J lost 7 bases, and 8 bases stayed unmatched. The CDR3 contains 13 residues. Per germline, CDR1 MDHEN and CDR2 SYDVKM. CDR3 residues: CASSPGGSVGYTF. The DNA of the CDR3 is TGTGCCAGCAGCCCAGGGGGATCGGTTGGCTACACCTTC.

This clone was seen only once. Other nucleotide sequences from this sample produce the same CDR3. J is TRBJ2-3 and V is TRBV29-1; D not certain. There are 11 residues in the CDR3. V was clipped by 6 bases and J by 0 bases, with 4 bases between them. The germline gives CDR1 SQVTM, CDR2 ANQGSEA. In nucleotides, the CDR3 is TGCAGCGTAACTAGCACAGATACGCAGTATTTT. Protein product: CSVTSTDTQYF.

This rearrangement joins TRBV7-3 to TRBJ2-1, with 12 bases fitting TRBD2. V was clipped by 9 bases and J by 7 bases; unmatched bases: 10. CDR1 is SGHTA, CDR2 FQGTGA, per germline. The CDR3 length is 15 residues. The CDR3 DNA reads as TGTGCCAGTGCGATCTGGACTAGCGGGGTTAATGAGCAGTTCTTC. Translated, it gives CASAIWTSGVNEQFF.

This chain joins TRBV3-1 (or the pseudogene TRBV3-2) and TRBJ1-2, with 9 bases that match TRBD1. CDR1 LGHDT and CDR2 YNNKEL come from the germline V gene (reference sequence). Losses at the gene ends were 0 bases for V and 7 bases for J; bases not matched to a gene: 9. The CDR3 runs to 16 residues. CDR3 residues: CASSQENRDRVSGYTF. CDR3 DNA: TGTGCCAGCAGCCAAGAGAACCGGGACAGGGTCTCTGGCTACACCTTC.

The rearrangement joins TRBV11-1 to TRBJ2-5; D gene unclear. This CDR3 is built from 11 residues. Germline V gives CDR1 SGHAT, CDR2 FQDESV (reference sequence). Trimming removed 2 bases from V and 5 bases from J, with 3 bases in between. CDR3 region: CASSLSETQYF. CDR3 coding DNA: TGTGCCAGCAGCTTAAGCGAGACCCAGTACTTC.